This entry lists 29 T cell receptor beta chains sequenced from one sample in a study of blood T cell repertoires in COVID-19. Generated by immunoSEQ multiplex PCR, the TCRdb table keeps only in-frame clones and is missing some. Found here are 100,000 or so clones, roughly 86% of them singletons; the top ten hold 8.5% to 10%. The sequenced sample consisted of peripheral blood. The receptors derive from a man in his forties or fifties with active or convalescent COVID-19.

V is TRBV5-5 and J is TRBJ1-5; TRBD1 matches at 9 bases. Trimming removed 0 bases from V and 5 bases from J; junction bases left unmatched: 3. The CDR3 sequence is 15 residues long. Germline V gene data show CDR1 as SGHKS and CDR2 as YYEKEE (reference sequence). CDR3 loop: CASSLEGQGYQPQHF. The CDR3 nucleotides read TGTGCCAGCAGCTTGGAGGGACAGGGATATCAGCCCCAGCATTTT.

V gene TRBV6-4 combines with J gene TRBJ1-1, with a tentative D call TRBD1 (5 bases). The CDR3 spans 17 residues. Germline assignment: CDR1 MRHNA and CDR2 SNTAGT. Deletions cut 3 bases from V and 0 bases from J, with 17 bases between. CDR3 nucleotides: TGTGCCAGCAGTGATCGGGGCGGAGGGGTTGTGAACACTGAAGCTTTCTTT. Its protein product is CASSDRGGGVVNTEAFF.

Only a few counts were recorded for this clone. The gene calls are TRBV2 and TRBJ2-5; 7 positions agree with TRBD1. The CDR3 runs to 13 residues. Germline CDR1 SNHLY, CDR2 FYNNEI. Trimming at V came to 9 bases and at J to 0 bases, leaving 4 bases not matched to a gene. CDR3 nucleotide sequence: TGTGCCAGAGACGGGACAGACCAAGAGACCCAGTACTTC. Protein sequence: CARDGTDQETQYF. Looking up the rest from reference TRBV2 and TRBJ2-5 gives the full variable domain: EPEVTQTPSHQVTQMGQEVILRCVPISNHLYFYWYRQILGQKVEFLVSFYNNEISEKSEIFDDQFSVERPDGSNFTLKIRSTKLEDSAMYFCARDGTDQETQYFGPGTRLLVL.

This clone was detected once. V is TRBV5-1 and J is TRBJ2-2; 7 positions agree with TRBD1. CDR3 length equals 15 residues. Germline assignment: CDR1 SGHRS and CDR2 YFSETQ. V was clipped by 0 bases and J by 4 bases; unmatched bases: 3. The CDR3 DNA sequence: TGCGCCAGCAGCTTGGAAAAGGGGGCCACCGGGGAGCTGTTTTTT. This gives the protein CASSLEKGATGELFF.

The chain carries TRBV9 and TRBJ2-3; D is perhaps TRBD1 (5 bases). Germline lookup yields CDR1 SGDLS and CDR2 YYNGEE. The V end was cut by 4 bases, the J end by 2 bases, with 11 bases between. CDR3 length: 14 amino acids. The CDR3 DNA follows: TGTGCCAGCAGCCCGGAGACAGCCACAGATACGCAGTATTTT. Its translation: CASSPETATDTQYF.

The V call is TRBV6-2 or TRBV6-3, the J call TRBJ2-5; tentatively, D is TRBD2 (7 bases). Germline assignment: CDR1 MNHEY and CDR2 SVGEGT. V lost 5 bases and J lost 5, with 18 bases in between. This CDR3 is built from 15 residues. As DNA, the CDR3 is TGTGCCAGCAGTCTAAGGTCGGGGGGCGTCGAGACCCAGTACTTC. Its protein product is CASSLRSGGVETQYF.

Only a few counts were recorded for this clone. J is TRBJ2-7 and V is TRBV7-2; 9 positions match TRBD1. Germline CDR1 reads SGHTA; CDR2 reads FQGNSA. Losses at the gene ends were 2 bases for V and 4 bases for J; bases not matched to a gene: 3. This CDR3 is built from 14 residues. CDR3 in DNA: TGTGCCAGCAGCTTACGGACAGGGGCATACGAGCAGTACTTC. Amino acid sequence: CASSLRTGAYEQYF.

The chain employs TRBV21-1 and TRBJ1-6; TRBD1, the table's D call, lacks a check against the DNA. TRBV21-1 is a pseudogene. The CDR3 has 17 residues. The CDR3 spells CASSARQRSSYNSPLHF. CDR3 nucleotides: TGTGCCAGCAGCGCAAGACAGAGGAGCTCCTATAATTCACCCCTCCACTTT.

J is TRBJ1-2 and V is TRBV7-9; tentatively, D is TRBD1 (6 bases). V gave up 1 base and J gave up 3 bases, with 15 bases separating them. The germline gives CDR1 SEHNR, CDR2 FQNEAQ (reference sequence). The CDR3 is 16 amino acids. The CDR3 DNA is TGTGCCAGCAGCTTAGGCTTCGACAGGCGAGACTATGGCTACACCTTC. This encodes CASSLGFDRRDYGYTF.

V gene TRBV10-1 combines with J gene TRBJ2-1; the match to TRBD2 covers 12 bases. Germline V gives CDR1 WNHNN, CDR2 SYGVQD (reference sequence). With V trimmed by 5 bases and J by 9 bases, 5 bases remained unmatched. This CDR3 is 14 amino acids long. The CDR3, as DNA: TGCGCCAGCAGTCCCGGGACTAGCGGGCTTGAGCAGTTCTTC. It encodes CASSPGTSGLEQFF.

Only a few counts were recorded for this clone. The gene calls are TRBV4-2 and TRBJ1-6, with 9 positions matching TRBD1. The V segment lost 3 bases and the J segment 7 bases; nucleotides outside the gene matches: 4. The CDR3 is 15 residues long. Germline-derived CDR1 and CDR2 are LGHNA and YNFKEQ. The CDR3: CASSQSTGGNSPLHF. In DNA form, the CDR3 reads TGTGCCAGCAGCCAGTCGACAGGGGGGAATTCACCCCTCCACTTT.

The CDR3 reads CATSSGTGSVNEQFF. DNA for the CDR3: TGTGCCACCAGTTCCGGGACAGGGTCGGTCAATGAGCAGTTCTTC. V is TRBV24-1 and J is TRBJ2-1, with 9 positions matching TRBD1. Per the germline V gene, CDR1 is KGHDR and CDR2 is SFDVKD. There are 15 residues in the CDR3. J gave up 6 bases and V 6 bases, and 8 bases lay outside the gene matches.

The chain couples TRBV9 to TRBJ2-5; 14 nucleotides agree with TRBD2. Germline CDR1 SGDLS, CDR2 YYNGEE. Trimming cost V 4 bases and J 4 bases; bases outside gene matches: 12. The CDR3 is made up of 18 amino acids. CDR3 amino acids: CASSPGLAGALGRETQYF. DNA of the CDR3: TGTGCCAGCAGCCCGGGACTAGCGGGGGCGTTAGGTCGAGAGACCCAGTACTTC.

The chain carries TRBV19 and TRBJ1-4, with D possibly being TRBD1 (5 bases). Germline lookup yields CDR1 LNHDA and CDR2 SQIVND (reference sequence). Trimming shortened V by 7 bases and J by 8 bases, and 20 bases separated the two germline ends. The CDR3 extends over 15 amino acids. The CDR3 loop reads CASINHRGTGEKLFF. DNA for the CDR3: TGTGCCAGTATTAATCACCGGGGGACGGGGGAAAAACTGTTTTTT.

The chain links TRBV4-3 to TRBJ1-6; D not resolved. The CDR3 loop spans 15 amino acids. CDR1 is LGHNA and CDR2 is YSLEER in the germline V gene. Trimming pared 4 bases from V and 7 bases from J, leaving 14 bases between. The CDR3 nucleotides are TGCGCCAGCAGCCTGAATCGGAGAGAAAATTCACCCCTCCACTTT. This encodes CASSLNRRENSPLHF.

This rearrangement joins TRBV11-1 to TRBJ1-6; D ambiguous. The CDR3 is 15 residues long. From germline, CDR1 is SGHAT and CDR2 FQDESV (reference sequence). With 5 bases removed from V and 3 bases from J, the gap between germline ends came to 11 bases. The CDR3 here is CASSVTGDYNSPLHF. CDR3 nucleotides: TGTGCCAGCAGCGTAACCGGGGACTATAATTCACCCCTCCACTTT.

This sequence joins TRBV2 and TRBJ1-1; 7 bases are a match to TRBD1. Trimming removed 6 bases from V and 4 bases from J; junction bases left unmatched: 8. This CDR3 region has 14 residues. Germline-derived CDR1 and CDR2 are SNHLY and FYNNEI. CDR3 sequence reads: CASRNRGGRTEAFF. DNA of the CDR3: TGTGCCAGCAGAAACAGGGGCGGGCGCACTGAAGCTTTCTTT.

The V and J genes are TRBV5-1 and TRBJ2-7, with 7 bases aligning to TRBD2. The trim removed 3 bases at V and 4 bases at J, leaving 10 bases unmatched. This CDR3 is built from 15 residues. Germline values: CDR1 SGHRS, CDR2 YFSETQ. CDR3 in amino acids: CASSWTTAGVYEQYF. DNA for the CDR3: TGCGCCAGCAGCTGGACTACGGCGGGGGTATACGAGCAGTACTTC.

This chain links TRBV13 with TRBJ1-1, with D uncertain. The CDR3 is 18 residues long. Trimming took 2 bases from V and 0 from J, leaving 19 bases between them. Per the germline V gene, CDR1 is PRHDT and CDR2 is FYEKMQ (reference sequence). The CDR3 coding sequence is TGTGCCAGCAGCTTACGGCGGGCAATTTCAAACATGAACACTGAAGCTTTCTTT. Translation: CASSLRRAISNMNTEAFF.

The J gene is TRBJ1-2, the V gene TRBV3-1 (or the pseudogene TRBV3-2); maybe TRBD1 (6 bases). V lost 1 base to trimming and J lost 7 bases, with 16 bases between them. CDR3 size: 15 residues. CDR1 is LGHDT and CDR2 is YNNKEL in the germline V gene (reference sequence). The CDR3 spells CASSQAQGHRGGYTF. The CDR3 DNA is TGTGCCAGCAGCCAAGCCCAGGGGCATAGGGGTGGCTACACCTTC.

The CDR3 coding sequence is TGTGCCAGCAGCCCGAGAATCCCCACGGATACGCAGTATTTT. Translating it yields CASSPRIPTDTQYF. V is TRBV7-2 and J is TRBJ2-3; no clear D gene. The CDR3 runs to 14 residues. From germline, CDR1 is SGHTA and CDR2 FQGNSA. Trimming shortened V by 5 bases and J by 6 bases, and 15 bases separated the two germline ends.

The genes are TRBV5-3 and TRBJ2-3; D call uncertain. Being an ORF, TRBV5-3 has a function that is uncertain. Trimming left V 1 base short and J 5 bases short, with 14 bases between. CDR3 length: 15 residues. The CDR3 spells CARSLLSARRDTQYF. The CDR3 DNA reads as TGTGCCAGAAGCTTGCTGAGCGCCAGAAGAGATACGCAGTATTTT.

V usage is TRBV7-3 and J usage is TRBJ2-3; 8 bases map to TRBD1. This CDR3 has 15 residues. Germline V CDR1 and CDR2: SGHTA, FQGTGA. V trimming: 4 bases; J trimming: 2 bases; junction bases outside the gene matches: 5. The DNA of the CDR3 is TGTGCCAGCAGCTCACGGACAGGGCTCACAGATACGCAGTATTTT. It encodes CASSSRTGLTDTQYF.

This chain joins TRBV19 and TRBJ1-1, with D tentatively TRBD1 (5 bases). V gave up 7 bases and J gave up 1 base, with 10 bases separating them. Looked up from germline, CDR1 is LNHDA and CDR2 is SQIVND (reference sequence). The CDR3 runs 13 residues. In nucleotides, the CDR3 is TGTGCCAGTACCCAGGGTCGGAACACTGAAGCTTTCTTT. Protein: CASTQGRNTEAFF. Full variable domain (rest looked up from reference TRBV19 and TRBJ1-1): DGGITQSPKYLFRKEGQNVTLSCEQNLNHDAMYWYRQDPGQGLRLIYYSQIVNDFQKGDIAEGYSVSREKKESFPLTVTSAQKNPTAFYLCASTQGRNTEAFFGQGTRLTVV.

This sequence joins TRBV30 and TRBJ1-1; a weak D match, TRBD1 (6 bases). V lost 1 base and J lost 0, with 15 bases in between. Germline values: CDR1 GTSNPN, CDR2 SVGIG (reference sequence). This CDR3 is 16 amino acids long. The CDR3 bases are TGTGCCTGGAGTGGGGTCAACAGGGAGCTGAACACTGAAGCTTTCTTT. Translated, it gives CAWSGVNRELNTEAFF.

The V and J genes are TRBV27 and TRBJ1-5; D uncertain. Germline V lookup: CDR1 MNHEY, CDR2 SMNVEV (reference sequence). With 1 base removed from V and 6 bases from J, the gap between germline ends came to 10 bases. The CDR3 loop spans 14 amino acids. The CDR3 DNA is TGTGCCAGCAGTTTATATGTGACGGGTCAGCCCCAGCATTTT. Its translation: CASSLYVTGQPQHF.

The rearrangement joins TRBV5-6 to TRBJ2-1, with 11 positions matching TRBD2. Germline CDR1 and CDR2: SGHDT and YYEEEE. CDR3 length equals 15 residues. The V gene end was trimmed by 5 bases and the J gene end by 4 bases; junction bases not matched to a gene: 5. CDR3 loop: CASRPGLAGYNEQFF. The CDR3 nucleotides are TGTGCCAGCAGGCCTGGACTAGCGGGTTACAATGAGCAGTTCTTC.

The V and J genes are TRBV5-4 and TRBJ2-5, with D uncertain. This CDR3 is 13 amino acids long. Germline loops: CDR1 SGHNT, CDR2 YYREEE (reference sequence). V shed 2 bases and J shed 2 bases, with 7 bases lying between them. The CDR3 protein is CASSFGRQETQYF. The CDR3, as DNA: TGTGCCAGCAGCTTTGGCAGACAAGAGACCCAGTACTTC.

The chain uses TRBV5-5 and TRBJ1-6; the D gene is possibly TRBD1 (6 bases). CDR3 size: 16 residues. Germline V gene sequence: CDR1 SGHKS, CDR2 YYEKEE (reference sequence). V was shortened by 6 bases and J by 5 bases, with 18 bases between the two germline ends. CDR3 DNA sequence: TGTGCCAGCACCGACCGGTCAGGGGAGAATAATTCACCCCTCCACTTT. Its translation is CASTDRSGENNSPLHF.